Each of the 23 T cell receptor beta chains below was sequenced from the same sample in a study of shared clonotypes between healthy human individuals. TCRdb keeps only in-frame clones here, not all; method: immunoSEQ multiplex PCR. This sample carries some 2,000,000 clones, roughly 95% of them seen once, and the ten largest clones take 0.1% to 0.15%. Sequencing was performed on naive CD4+ T cells sorted from blood. Subset reported: CD45RA+ positively selected. The receptors stem from a man in his late teens or twenties in good health.

This clone was counted a single time. J is TRBJ2-7 and V is TRBV19; 8 bases are a match to TRBD1. V was pared by 0 bases and J by 1 base, with 5 bases of the junction left unmatched. Germline lookup yields CDR1 LNHDA and CDR2 SQIVND (reference sequence). The CDR3 length is 16 residues. CDR3 sequence reads: CASSIDGTGGSYEQYF. DNA for the CDR3: TGTGCCAGTAGTATAGATGGAACAGGGGGTTCCTACGAGCAGTACTTC.

The V and J genes are TRBV2 and TRBJ1-1, with 9 bases matching TRBD1. The trim removed 2 bases at V and 9 bases at J, leaving 10 bases unmatched. This CDR3 has 15 residues. Germline CDR1 is SNHLY and CDR2 is FYNNEI. The CDR3 DNA sequence: TGTGCCAGCAGTGAATTTCCGGGACAGGGAACCCAAGCTTTCTTT. It encodes CASSEFPGQGTQAFF.

This clone was found a few times. The V and J genes are TRBV6-5 and TRBJ2-5; 9 bases fit TRBD1. The CDR3 covers 15 residues. Germline V gene data show CDR1 as MNHEY and CDR2 as SVGAGI. With 4 bases clipped from V and 5 bases from J, the junction kept 8 bases outside the gene matches. CDR3 nucleotide sequence: TGTGCCAGCAGTTCGGAGACAGGGGGGGAGGAGACCCAGTACTTC. It translates to CASSSETGGEETQYF.

The CDR3 region is CASSVLHLTGWGGGNTEAFF. The CDR3 DNA is TGCGCCAGCAGTGTGCTTCACCTGACAGGGTGGGGAGGAGGTAACACTGAAGCTTTCTTT. The chain carries TRBV10-1 and TRBJ1-1; 7 bases are shared with TRBD1. The CDR3 length is 20 residues. Per the germline V gene, CDR1 is WNHNN and CDR2 is SYGVQD (reference sequence). V lost 4 bases, J lost 2 bases, and 22 bases stayed unmatched.

The chain is built from TRBV7-9 and TRBJ2-1, with 11 bases identical to TRBD2. The CDR3 has 15 residues. Trimming took 4 bases from V and 5 from J; bases not matched to a gene: 4. Looked up from germline, CDR1 is SEHNR and CDR2 is FQNEAQ (reference sequence). In nucleotides, the CDR3 is TGTGCCAGCAGCTCCGGGACTAGCGGTAACAATGAGCAGTTCTTC. Translation: CASSSGTSGNNEQFF.

This clone was seen once. The chain recombines TRBV6-6 with TRBJ2-7; D possibly corresponds to TRBD1 (6 bases). The length of the CDR3 is 15 residues. Germline V gives CDR1 MNHNY, CDR2 SVGAGI (reference sequence). Trimming stripped 6 bases from V and 4 bases from J, with 19 bases between. In DNA form, the CDR3 reads TGTGCCAGCAGCTCACTCACGACAGGATTGTACGAGCAGTACTTC. It translates to CASSSLTTGLYEQYF.

The rearrangement uses TRBV29-1 and TRBJ1-2, with 7 bases identical to TRBD1. CDR3 length equals 15 residues. The V gene end was trimmed by 7 bases and the J gene end by 1 base; junction bases not matched to a gene: 12. Germline lookup yields CDR1 SQVTM and CDR2 ANQGSEA. CDR3 nucleotides: TGCAGCGCTCCCGGTCAGGGGGAGCTTAACTATGGCTACACCTTC. It is translated as CSAPGQGELNYGYTF.

Comment on this clone: Within the sample, other DNA sequences also encode this same CDR3. The rearrangement links TRBV11-2 to TRBJ1-2, with D unclear. V was cut by 5 bases and J by 2 bases, with 9 bases left in between. From germline, CDR1 is SGHAT and CDR2 FQNNGV. This CDR3 is built from 13 residues. The CDR3 spells CASSLDGNYGYTF. For the CDR3, the DNA is TGTGCCAGCAGCCTCGATGGAAACTATGGCTACACCTTC.

V gene TRBV7-2 combines with J gene TRBJ2-1; TRBD2 matches 15 bases. In germline, CDR1 is SGHTA, CDR2 FQGNSA. The junction had 12 bases not matched to a gene; V was cut back by 5 bases and J by 10 bases. The CDR3 runs to 17 residues. CDR3 bases: TGTGCCAGCAGCCAACCCGGGACTAGCGGGAGGACCCGGGAGCAGTTCTTC. It is translated as CASSQPGTSGRTREQFF.

CDR3 nucleotide sequence: TGTGCCAGCAGCTTAGCCAGGGGACCCTCCTACGAGCAGTACTTC. It codes for CASSLARGPSYEQYF. The gene calls are TRBV11-3 and TRBJ2-7; weak D call: TRBD1 (6 bases). This CDR3 contains 15 residues. V lost 1 base and J 0 bases, leaving 10 bases between the germline ends. Per the germline V gene, CDR1 is SGHNT and CDR2 is YENEEA.

This chain joins TRBV14 and TRBJ2-5, with D possibly being TRBD1 (6 bases). Germline lookup yields CDR1 SGHDN and CDR2 FVKESK. CDR3 length equals 17 residues. Deletions cut 0 bases from V and 4 bases from J, with 18 bases between. The CDR3 here is CASSQEYKPGQRETQYF. CDR3 DNA sequence: TGTGCCAGCAGCCAAGAATACAAACCAGGACAGCGAGAGACCCAGTACTTC.

The rearrangement links TRBV7-2 to TRBJ2-2, with D unclear. Germline lookup yields CDR1 SGHTA and CDR2 FQGNSA. With 8 bases removed from V and 2 bases from J, the gap between germline ends came to 9 bases. This CDR3 has 13 residues. The CDR3: CASDPRNTGELFF. CDR3 coding DNA: TGTGCCAGCGACCCAAGAAACACCGGGGAGCTGTTTTTT.

The chain couples TRBV7-8 to TRBJ1-2; 7 bases are shared with TRBD1. Germline-derived CDR1 and CDR2 are SGHVS and FQNEAQ. Trimming took 5 bases from V and 5 from J; bases not matched to a gene: 11. The CDR3 has 15 amino acids. Written as DNA, the CDR3 is TGTGCCAGCAGCCCCCTCCCAGGGGGGTCGTATGGCTACACCTTC. Its protein product is CASSPLPGGSYGYTF. Full variable domain (outside the CDR3, taken from reference TRBV7-8 and TRBJ1-2): GAGVSQSPRYKVAKRGQDVALRCDPISGHVSLFWYQQALGQGPEFLTYFQNEAQLDKSGLPSDRFFAERPEGSVSTLKIQRTQQEDSAVYLCASSPLPGGSYGYTFGSGTRLTVV.

The rearrangement uses TRBV10-3 and TRBJ2-3, with 7 bases matching TRBD2. V gave up 8 bases and J gave up 4 bases; unmatched junction bases: 18. CDR3 length: 17 residues. The V gene's germline CDR1 is ENHRY and CDR2 SYGVKD. CDR3 region: CAIGTKGREGGPDTQYF. The CDR3 DNA follows: TGTGCCATCGGGACCAAAGGGAGGGAGGGAGGCCCAGATACGCAGTATTTT.

This chain uses TRBV10-2 with TRBJ1-3; D is unclear. CDR3 length: 13 amino acids. V was cut by 7 bases and J by 0 bases, with 7 bases left in between. The germline gives CDR1 WSHSY, CDR2 SAAADI. CDR3 bases: TGCGCCAGCAAGGCCAGCTCTGGAAACACCATATATTTT. It translates to CASKASSGNTIYF.

V gene TRBV30 combines with J gene TRBJ1-6, with D tentatively TRBD1 (6 bases). Germline V lookup: CDR1 GTSNPN, CDR2 SVGIG (reference sequence). CDR3 length: 15 residues. V lost 1 base, J lost 4 bases, and 11 bases lay in between. The CDR3 DNA reads as TGTGCCTGGAGTGAGGAGACAGGTTATAATTCACCCCTCCACTTT. This encodes CAWSEETGYNSPLHF.

The V call is TRBV30, the J call TRBJ2-2, with 8 bases aligning to TRBD2. The V gene's germline CDR1 is GTSNPN and CDR2 SVGIG (reference sequence). The CDR3 runs to 17 residues. Unmatched junction bases numbered 15, after V lost 5 bases and J lost 4 bases. The CDR3 DNA is TGTGCCTGGGAGGAGCGGGGGTTTTCCCTGGGCACCGGGGAGCTGTTTTTT. It specifies CAWEERGFSLGTGELFF.

V and J are TRBV30 and TRBJ2-2; possibly TRBD2 for D (6 bases). Germline lookup yields CDR1 GTSNPN and CDR2 SVGIG (reference sequence). The CDR3 extends over 14 amino acids. V was trimmed by 1 base and J by 4 bases, leaving 10 bases between them. CDR3 in amino acids: CAWSGLGSTGELFF. CDR3 DNA: TGTGCCTGGAGTGGACTAGGTAGCACCGGGGAGCTGTTTTTT.

The chain employs TRBV9 and TRBJ1-2; TRBD1 might be the D (5 bases). The CDR3 totals 12 residues. V shed 4 bases and J shed 10 bases, with 14 bases lying between them. Germline CDR1 and CDR2: SGDLS and YYNGEE. This CDR3 is CASSPPQGDYTF. Written as DNA, the CDR3 is TGTGCCAGCAGCCCCCCCCAGGGCGACTACACCTTC.

The V and J genes are TRBV23-1 and TRBJ2-1; 10 positions agree with TRBD1. TRBV23-1 counts as an open reading frame of uncertain function. This CDR3 is 15 amino acids long. The J segment lost 7 bases and the V segment lost 3 bases, leaving 6 bases of the junction unmatched. CDR3 residues: CASSQGQGFGNEQFF. CDR3 nucleotides: TGCGCCAGCAGTCAGGGACAGGGGTTCGGGAATGAGCAGTTCTTC.

V is TRBV2 and J is TRBJ1-5; D not resolved. Trimming cost V 8 bases and J 5 bases, with 13 bases left between them. Germline CDR1 reads SNHLY; CDR2 reads FYNNEI. The CDR3 length is 13 residues. CDR3 sequence (DNA): TGTGCCAGCCATAGACGTACCGATCAGCCCCAGCATTTT. Amino acid sequence: CASHRRTDQPQHF.

This chain joins TRBV19 and TRBJ2-3; 9 bases align to TRBD2. Germline CDR1 reads LNHDA; CDR2 reads SQIVND (reference sequence). The CDR3 consists of 20 residues. Unmatched junction bases numbered 18, after V lost 5 bases and J lost 0 bases. The chain's CDR3 is CASSPPPVWAGGPSTDTQYF. The CDR3 nucleotides read TGTGCCAGTAGTCCCCCCCCTGTCTGGGCGGGGGGGCCCAGCACAGATACGCAGTATTTT. The full variable domain, in which reference TRBV19 and TRBJ2-3 provide the parts outside the CDR3, is DGGITQSPKYLFRKEGQNVTLSCEQNLNHDAMYWYRQDPGQGLRLIYYSQIVNDFQKGDIAEGYSVSREKKESFPLTVTSAQKNPTAFYLCASSPPPVWAGGPSTDTQYFGPGTRLTVL.

The rearrangement links TRBV5-1 to TRBJ2-1, with TRBD2 matching over 10 bases. The CDR3 consists of 15 residues. J lost 6 bases, V lost 7 bases, and 10 bases had no gene match. Germline V gene data show CDR1 as SGHRS and CDR2 as YFSETQ. The CDR3 nucleotides are TGCGCCAGCGAAACCGGGACTAGCGCCCGCAATGAGCAGTTCTTC. Protein product: CASETGTSARNEQFF.